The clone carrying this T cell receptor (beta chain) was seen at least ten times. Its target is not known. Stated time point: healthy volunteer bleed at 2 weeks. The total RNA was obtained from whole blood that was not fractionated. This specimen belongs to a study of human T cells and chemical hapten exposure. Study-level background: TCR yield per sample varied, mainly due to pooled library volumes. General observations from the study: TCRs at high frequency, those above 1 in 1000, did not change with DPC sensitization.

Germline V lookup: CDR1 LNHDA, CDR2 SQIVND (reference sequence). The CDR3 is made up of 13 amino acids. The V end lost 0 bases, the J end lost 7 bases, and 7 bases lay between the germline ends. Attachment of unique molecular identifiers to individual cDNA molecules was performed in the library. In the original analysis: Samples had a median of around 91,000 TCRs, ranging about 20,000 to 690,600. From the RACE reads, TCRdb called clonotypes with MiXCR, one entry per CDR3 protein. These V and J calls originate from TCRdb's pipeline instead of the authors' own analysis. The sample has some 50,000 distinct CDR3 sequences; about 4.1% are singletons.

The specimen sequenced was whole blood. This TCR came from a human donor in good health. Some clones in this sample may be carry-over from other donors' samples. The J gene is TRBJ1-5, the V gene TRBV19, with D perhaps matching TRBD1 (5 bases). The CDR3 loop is CASSIDRGQPQHF. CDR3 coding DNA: TGTGCCAGTAGTATAGATCGGGGGCAGCCCCAGCATTTT. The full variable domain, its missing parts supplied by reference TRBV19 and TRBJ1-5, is DGGITQSPKYLFRKEGQNVTLSCEQNLNHDAMYWYRQDPGQGLRLIYYSQIVNDFQKGDIAEGYSVSREKKESFPLTVTSAQKNPTAFYLCASSIDRGQPQHFGDGTRLSIL.